Shown below are 4 T cell receptor beta chains from a single sample sequenced in a study of T-cell memory formation after mild COVID-19. TCRdb passed the 5' RACE reads through MiXCR, listing each CDR3 protein once. The sample includes fewer than 550,000 distinct CDR3 sequences, 20% of them seen just once. Specimen: PBMCs or a T cell subset sorted from them (not recorded which). These TCRs come from an adult woman who had mild COVID-19 (a few samples of this study predate the infection). Cell type and time point are not known.

This clonotype was seen a few times. J is TRBJ2-1 and V is TRBV11-1; 10 bases fit TRBD2. This CDR3 is 17 amino acids long. V lost 5 bases, J lost 0 bases, and 7 bases stayed unmatched. CDR1 and CDR2 (germline): SGHAT, FQDESV (reference sequence). CDR3 in amino acids: CASSRQGLARSYNEQFF. The CDR3 nucleotides are TGTGCCAGCAGCAGACAGGGACTAGCGCGCTCCTACAATGAGCAGTTCTTC.

This rearrangement joins TRBV7-3 to TRBJ1-1, with D possibly matching TRBD1 (6 bases). V was cut by 5 bases and J by 8 bases, with 15 bases left in between. CDR3 length: 13 residues. CDR1 and CDR2 from the germline V gene are SGHTA and FQGTGA. Here the CDR3 DNA reads TGTGCCAGCAGCGATTTTGGGGGGGGCGAAGCTTTCTTT. Translation gives CASSDFGGGEAFF. Looking up the rest from reference TRBV7-3 and TRBJ1-1 gives the full variable domain: GAGVSQTPSNKVTEKGKYVELRCDPISGHTALYWYRQSLGQGPEFLIYFQGTGAADDSGLPNDRFFAVRPEGSVSTLKIQRTERGDSAVYLCASSDFGGGEAFFGQGTRLTVV.

This clonotype was seen only a few times. The DNA for the CDR3 is TGTGCCAGCAGCGAGGACAGGACGAACACTGAAGCTTTCTTT. Protein product: CASSEDRTNTEAFF. This chain connects TRBV5-5 to TRBJ1-1; TRBD1 agrees at 7 bases. The CDR3 has 14 amino acids. Germline V gene lookup returns CDR1 SGHKS and CDR2 YYEKEE (reference sequence). Trimming took 4 bases from V and 1 from J; bases not matched to a gene: 4. Drawing the rest from reference TRBV5-5 and TRBJ1-1, the complete variable domain is DAGVTQSPTHLIKTRGQQVTLRCSPISGHKSVSWYQQVLGQGPQFIFQYYEKEERGRGNFPDRFSARQFPNYSSELNVNALLLGDSALYLCASSEDRTNTEAFFGQGTRLTVV.

The chain has TRBV20-1 and TRBJ1-6; 7 nucleotides agree with TRBD1. The CDR3 has 14 residues. With 3 bases clipped from V and 6 bases from J, the junction kept 5 bases outside the gene matches. The germline V gene encodes CDR1 DFQATT and CDR2 SNEGSKA (reference sequence). This CDR3 is CSARWRGRNSPLHF. The CDR3 DNA reads TGCAGTGCTAGGTGGAGGGGGCGTAATTCACCCCTCCACTTT.